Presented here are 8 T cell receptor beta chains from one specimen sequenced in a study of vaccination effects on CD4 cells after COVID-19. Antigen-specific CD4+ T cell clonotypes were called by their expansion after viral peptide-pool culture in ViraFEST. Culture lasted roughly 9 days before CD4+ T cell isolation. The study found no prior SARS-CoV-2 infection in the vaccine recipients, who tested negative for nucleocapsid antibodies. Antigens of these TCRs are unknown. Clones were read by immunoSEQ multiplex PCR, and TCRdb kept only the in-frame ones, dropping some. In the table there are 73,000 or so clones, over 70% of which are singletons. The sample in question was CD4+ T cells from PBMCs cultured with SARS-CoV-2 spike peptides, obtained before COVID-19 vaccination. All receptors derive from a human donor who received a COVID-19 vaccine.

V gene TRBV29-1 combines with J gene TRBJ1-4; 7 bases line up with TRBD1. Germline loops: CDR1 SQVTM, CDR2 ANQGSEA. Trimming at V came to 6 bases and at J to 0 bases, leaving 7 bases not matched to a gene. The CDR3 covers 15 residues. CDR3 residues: CSVGDSYATNEKLFF. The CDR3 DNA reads TGCAGCGTCGGGGACAGCTACGCAACTAATGAAAAACTGTTTTTT. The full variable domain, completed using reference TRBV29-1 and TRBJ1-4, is SAVISQKPSRDICQRGTSLTIQCQVDSQVTMMFWYRQQPGQSLTLIATANQGSEATYESGFVIDKFPISRPNLTFSTLTVSNMSPEDSSIYLCSVGDSYATNEKLFFGSGTQLSVL.

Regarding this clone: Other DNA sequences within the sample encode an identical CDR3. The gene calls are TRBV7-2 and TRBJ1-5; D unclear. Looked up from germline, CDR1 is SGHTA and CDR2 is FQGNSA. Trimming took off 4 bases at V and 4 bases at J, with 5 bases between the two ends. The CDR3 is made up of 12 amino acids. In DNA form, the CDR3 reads TGTGCCAGCAGCTCTCCAAATCAGCCCCAGCATTTT. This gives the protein CASSSPNQPQHF. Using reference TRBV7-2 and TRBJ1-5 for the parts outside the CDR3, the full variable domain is GAGVSQSPSNKVTEKGKDVELRCDPISGHTALYWYRQSLGQGLEFLIYFQGNSAPDKSGLPSDRFSAERTGGSVSTLTIQRTQQEDSAVYLCASSSPNQPQHFGDGTRLSIL.

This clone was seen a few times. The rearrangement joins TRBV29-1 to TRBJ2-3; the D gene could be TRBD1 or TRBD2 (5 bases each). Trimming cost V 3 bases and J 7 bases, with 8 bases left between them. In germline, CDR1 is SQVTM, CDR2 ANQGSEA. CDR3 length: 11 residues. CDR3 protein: CSVDGGHTQYF. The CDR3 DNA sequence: TGCAGCGTTGATGGGGGACATACGCAGTATTTT.

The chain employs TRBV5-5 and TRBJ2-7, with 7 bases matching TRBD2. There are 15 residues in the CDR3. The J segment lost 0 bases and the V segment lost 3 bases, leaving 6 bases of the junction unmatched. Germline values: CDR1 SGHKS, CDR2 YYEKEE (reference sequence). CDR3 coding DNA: TGTGCCAGCAGCTGGGGACTACTCAGCTCCTACGAGCAGTACGTC. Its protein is CASSWGLLSSYEQYV.

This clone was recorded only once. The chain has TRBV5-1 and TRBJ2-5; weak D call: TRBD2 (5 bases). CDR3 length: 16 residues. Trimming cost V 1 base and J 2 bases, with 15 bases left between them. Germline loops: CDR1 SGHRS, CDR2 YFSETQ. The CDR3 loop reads CASSLWSGRGQETQYF. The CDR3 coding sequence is TGCGCCAGCAGCTTGTGGTCGGGGAGAGGGCAAGAGACCCAGTACTTC.

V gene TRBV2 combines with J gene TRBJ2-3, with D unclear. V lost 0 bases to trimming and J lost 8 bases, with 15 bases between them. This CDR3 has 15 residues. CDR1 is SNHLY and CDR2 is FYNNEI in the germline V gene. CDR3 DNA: TGTGCCAGCAGTGAAGCGAGGCTAGGGTCGAGTACGCAGTATTTT. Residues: CASSEARLGSSTQYF.

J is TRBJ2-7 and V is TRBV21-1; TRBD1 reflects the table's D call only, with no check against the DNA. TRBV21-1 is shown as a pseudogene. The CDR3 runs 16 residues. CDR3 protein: CASSKVGQMVSYEQYV. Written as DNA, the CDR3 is TGTGCCAGCAGCAAAGTGGGACAGATGGTTTCCTACGAGCAGTACGTC.

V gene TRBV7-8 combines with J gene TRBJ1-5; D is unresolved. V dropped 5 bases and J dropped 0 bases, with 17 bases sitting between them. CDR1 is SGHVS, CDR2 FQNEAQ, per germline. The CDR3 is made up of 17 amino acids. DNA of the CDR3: TGTGCCAGCAGCCCGCGCCGGACGGGATATAGCAATCAGCCCCAGCATTTT. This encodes CASSPRRTGYSNQPQHF.